This passage covers 8 T cell receptor beta chains from one sample sequenced in a study of blood T cell repertoires in COVID-19. The protocol was immunoSEQ multiplex PCR, while the TCRdb copy is restricted to in-frame clones and leaves out a portion. This table has about 180,000 clones, around 88% appearing once. The sequencing sample was made of peripheral blood. The receptor source for this set is a woman in her twenties or thirties with acute or convalescent COVID-19.

The chain combines TRBV6-5 with TRBJ2-2; D unclear. Trimming took 3 bases from V and 8 from J, leaving 4 bases between them. Germline loops: CDR1 MNHEY, CDR2 SVGAGI. This CDR3 comprises 11 residues. CDR3 sequence: CASSYQGELFF. DNA of the CDR3: TGTGCCAGCAGTTATCAGGGGGAGCTGTTTTTT.

This chain connects TRBV7-8 to TRBJ1-1, with TRBD1 as a possible D gene (6 bases). V lost 5 bases and J 3 bases, leaving 19 bases between the germline ends. Per the germline V gene, CDR1 is SGHVS and CDR2 is FQNEAQ. This CDR3 is built from 16 residues. The CDR3 sequence is CASSRFSREGDTEAFF. The CDR3, as DNA: TGTGCCAGCAGCCGTTTCAGTCGGGAGGGGGACACTGAAGCTTTCTTT.

The chain employs TRBV19 and TRBJ1-1; tentative D call: TRBD1 (5 bases). Germline values: CDR1 LNHDA, CDR2 SQIVND (reference sequence). V was pared by 7 bases and J by 3 bases, with 12 bases between. The CDR3 has 13 amino acids. The CDR3: CASIDSGDTEAFF. CDR3 bases: TGTGCCAGTATAGATTCGGGGGACACTGAAGCTTTCTTT.

In DNA form, the CDR3 reads TGTGCCAGCAGTTTATATCTCCCCGAGGGCGCAGCCTATCAGCCCCAGCATTTT. Translated: CASSLYLPEGAAYQPQHF. The rearrangement joins TRBV27 to TRBJ1-5; D unclear. The germline V and J ends were trimmed by 1 base and 5 bases, with 21 bases remaining between them. The germline gives CDR1 MNHEY, CDR2 SMNVEV (reference sequence). The CDR3 loop spans 18 amino acids.

CDR3 DNA sequence: TGTGCCAGCAGCCATATGGGGGGAGAGCAGTACTTC. Protein product: CASSHMGGEQYF. This chain connects TRBV6-2 or TRBV6-3 to TRBJ2-7, with a possible D match to TRBD2 (6 bases). Germline CDR1 reads MNHEY; CDR2 reads SVGEGT. CDR3 size: 12 residues. V lost 6 bases and J lost 7, with 13 bases in between.

The genes are TRBV2 and TRBJ2-1; 9 bases match TRBD2. Germline loops: CDR1 SNHLY, CDR2 FYNNEI. V was clipped by 1 base and J by 12 bases; unmatched bases: 10. The CDR3 is 15 residues long. CDR3 in DNA: TGTGCCAGCAGTGAAGATTTAGCGGGAGTGAAGAGGCAGTTCTTC. Its translation is CASSEDLAGVKRQFF. The whole variable domain, remainder taken from reference TRBV2 and TRBJ2-1, is EPEVTQTPSHQVTQMGQEVILRCVPISNHLYFYWYRQILGQKVEFLVSFYNNEISEKSEIFDDQFSVERPDGSNFTLKIRSTKLEDSAMYFCASSEDLAGVKRQFFGPGTRLTVL.

V usage is TRBV5-6 and J usage is TRBJ2-5; D ambiguous. Germline loops: CDR1 SGHDT, CDR2 YYEEEE. The CDR3 is made up of 12 amino acids. V was pared by 1 base and J by 4 bases, with 5 bases between. CDR3 DNA sequence: TGTGCCAGCAGCTTGATAGCAGAGACCCAGTACTTC. Translating it yields CASSLIAETQYF.

Notes on this clone: An end of the junction differs from the germline gene, which may be a read error. The genes are TRBV5-1 and TRBJ2-7, with 16 bases identical to TRBD2. Germline CDR1 is SGHRS and CDR2 is YFSETQ. This CDR3 has 14 amino acids. The chain's CDR3 is CASSLIGTSGRAWF. The DNA for the CDR3 is TGCGCCAGCAGCTTGATTGGGACTAGCGGGAGGGCATGGTTC.